This T cell receptor beta chain derives from a study of vaccination and CD4 T cells after COVID-19. Noted treatment: approximately nine-day PBMC culture with coronavirus spike peptide pools or control peptides (ViraFEST assay). Positive PCR dates ranged from March to December 2020; these dates predated US Alpha, Beta and Delta variants. As to this clonotype: What it binds is unknown.

CDR1 is DFQATT and CDR2 is SNEGSKA in the germline V gene (reference sequence). V lost 6 bases to trimming and J lost 4 bases, with 16 bases between them. The length of the CDR3 is 14 residues. Sequenced with the Oncomine TCR Beta short-read assay was DNA taken from cultured CD4+ T cells. MiXCR was run by TCRdb on the PCR reads, yielding one entry per CDR3 protein. The sample contains 15,000 to 20,000 distinct CDR3 sequences, 60% to 75% of which appear only once. The chain links TRBV20-1 to TRBJ1-5, with D possibly TRBD1 on 6 matching bases. The receptor comes from a human donor who had recovered from COVID-19. Sequencing was done on a sample of CD4+ T cells from blood, cultured in vitro. This chain's CDR3 is CSAQWGQPNQPQHF. The CDR3 DNA reads TGCAGTGCCCAATGGGGGCAGCCTAATCAGCCCCAGCATTTT.